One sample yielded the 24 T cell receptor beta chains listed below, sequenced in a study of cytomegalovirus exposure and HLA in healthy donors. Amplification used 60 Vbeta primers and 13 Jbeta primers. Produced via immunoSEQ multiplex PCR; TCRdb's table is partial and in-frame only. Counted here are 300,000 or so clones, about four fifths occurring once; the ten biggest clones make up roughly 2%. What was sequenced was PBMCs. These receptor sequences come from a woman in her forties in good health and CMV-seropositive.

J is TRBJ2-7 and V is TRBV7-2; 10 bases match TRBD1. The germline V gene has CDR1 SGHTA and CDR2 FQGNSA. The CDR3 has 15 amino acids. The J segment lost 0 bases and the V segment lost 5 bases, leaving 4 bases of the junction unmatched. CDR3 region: CASSPDRGSSYEQYF. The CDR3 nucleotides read TGTGCCAGCAGCCCGGACAGGGGGAGCTCCTACGAGCAGTACTTC. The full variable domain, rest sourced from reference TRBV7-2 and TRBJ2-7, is GAGVSQSPSNKVTEKGKDVELRCDPISGHTALYWYRQSLGQGLEFLIYFQGNSAPDKSGLPSDRFSAERTGGSVSTLTIQRTQQEDSAVYLCASSPDRGSSYEQYFGPGTRLTVT.

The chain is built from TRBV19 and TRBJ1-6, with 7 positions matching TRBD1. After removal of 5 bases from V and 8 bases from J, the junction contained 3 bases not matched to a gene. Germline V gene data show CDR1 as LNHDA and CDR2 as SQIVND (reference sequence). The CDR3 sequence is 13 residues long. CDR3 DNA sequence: TGTGCCAGTAGTGCAACAGGGGATTCACCCCTCCACTTT. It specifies CASSATGDSPLHF.

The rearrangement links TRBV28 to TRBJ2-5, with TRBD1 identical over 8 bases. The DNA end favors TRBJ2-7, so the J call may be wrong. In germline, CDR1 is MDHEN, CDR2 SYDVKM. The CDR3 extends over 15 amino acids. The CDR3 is CASSSAGTGTYEQYF. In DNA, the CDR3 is TGTGCCAGCAGTTCGGCGGGGACAGGAACCTACGAGCAGTACTTC.

CDR3 in amino acids: CASSMQPGQGDLYGYTF. DNA for the CDR3: TGTGCCAGCTCAATGCAGCCGGGACAGGGGGATCTGTATGGCTACACCTTC. The chain uses TRBV18 and TRBJ1-2; 11 bases match TRBD1. This CDR3 comprises 17 residues. CDR1 and CDR2 (germline): KGHSH, LQKENI. V shed 5 bases, J shed 5 bases, and the junction held 13 bases outside the gene matches.

DNA for the CDR3: TGCGCCAGCGGAGAAAGTAACACCGGGGAGCTGTTTTTT. Its protein is CASGESNTGELFF. The chain joins TRBV5-1 to TRBJ2-2; D gene uncertain. Germline V gene sequence: CDR1 SGHRS, CDR2 YFSETQ. The CDR3 covers 13 residues. V was shortened by 7 bases and J by 2 bases, with 9 bases between the two germline ends.

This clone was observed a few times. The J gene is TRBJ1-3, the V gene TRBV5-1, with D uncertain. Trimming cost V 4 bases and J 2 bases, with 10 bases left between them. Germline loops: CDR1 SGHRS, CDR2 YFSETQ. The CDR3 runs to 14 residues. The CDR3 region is CASSGPGTGNTIYF. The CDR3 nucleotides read TGCGCCAGCAGCGGCCCGGGGACTGGAAACACCATATATTTT.

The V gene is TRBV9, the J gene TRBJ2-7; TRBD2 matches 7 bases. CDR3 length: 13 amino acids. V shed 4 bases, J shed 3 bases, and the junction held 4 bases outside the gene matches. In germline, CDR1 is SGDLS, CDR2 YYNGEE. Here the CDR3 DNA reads TGTGCCAGCAGCCCCGGGACTAACTACGAGCAGTACTTC. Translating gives CASSPGTNYEQYF.

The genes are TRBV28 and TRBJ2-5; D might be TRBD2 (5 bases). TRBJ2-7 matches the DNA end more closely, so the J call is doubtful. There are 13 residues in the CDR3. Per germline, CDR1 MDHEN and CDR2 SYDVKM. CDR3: CASSLTEAYEQYF. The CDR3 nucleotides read TGTGCCAGCAGTTTGACGGAGGCCTACGAGCAGTACTTC.

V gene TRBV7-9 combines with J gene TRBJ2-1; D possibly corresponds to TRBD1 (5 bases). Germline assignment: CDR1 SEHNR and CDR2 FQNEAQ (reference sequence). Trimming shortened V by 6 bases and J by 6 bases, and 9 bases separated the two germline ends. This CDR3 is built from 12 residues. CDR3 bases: TGTGCCAGCAGGGGGCGGCTCAATGAGCAGTTCTTC. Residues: CASRGRLNEQFF.

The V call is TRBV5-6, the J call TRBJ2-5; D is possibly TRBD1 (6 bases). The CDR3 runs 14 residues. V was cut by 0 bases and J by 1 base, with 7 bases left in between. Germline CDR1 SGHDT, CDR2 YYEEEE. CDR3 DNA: TGTGCCAGCAGCTTGGGGGGGCCCCAAGAGACCCAGTACTTC. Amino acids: CASSLGGPQETQYF.

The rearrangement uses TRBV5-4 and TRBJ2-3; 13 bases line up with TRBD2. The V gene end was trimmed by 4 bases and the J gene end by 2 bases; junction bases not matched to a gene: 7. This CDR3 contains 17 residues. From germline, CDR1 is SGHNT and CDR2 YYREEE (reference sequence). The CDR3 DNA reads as TGTGCCAGCAGCCTGGGACTAGCGGGGTTCACCACAGATACGCAGTATTTT. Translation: CASSLGLAGFTTDTQYF.

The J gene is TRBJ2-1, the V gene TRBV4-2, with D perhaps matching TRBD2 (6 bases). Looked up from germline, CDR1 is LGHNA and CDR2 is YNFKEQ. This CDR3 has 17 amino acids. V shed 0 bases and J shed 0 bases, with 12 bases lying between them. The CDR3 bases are TGTGCCAGCAGCCAAGACCGGGACTCGAGCTCCTACAATGAGCAGTTCTTC. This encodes CASSQDRDSSSYNEQFF.

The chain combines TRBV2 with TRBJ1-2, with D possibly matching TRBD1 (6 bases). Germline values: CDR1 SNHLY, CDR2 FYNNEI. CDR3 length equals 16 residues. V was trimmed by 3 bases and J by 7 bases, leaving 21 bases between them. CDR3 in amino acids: CASSDFRQGSDPGYTF. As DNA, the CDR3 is TGTGCCAGCAGTGATTTTCGGCAGGGGAGTGATCCTGGCTACACCTTC.

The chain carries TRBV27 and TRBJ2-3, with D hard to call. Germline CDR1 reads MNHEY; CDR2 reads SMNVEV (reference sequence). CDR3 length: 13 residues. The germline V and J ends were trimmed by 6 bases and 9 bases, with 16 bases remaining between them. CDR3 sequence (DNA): TGTGCCAGCAGACGAAGGAGCCCACTGACGCAGTATTTT. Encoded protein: CASRRRSPLTQYF.

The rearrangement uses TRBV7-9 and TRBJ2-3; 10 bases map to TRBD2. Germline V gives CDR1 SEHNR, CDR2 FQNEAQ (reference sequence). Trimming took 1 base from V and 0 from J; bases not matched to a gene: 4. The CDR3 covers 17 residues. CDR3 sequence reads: CASSLERTSGSTDTQYF. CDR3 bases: TGTGCCAGCAGCTTAGAAAGGACTAGCGGTAGCACAGATACGCAGTATTTT.

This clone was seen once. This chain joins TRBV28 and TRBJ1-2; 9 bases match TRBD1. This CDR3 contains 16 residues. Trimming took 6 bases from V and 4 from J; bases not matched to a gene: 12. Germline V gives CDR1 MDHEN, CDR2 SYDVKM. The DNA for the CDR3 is TGTGCCAGCAGACCGGGGACAGGGCCACCCCTCTATGGCTACACCTTC. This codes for CASRPGTGPPLYGYTF.

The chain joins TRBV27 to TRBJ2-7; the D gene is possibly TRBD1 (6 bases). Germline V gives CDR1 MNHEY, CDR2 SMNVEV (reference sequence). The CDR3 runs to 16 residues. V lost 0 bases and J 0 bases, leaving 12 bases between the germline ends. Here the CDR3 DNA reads TGTGCCAGCAGTTTATCGTTCGGGACACCCTCCTACGAGCAGTACTTC. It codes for CASSLSFGTPSYEQYF.

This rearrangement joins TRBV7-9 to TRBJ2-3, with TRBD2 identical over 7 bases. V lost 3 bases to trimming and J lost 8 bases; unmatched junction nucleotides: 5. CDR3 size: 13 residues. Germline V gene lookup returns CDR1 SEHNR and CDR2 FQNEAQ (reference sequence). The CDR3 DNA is TGTGCCAGCAGCTTGCTGGGAGGGCGTACGCAGTATTTT. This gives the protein CASSLLGGRTQYF.

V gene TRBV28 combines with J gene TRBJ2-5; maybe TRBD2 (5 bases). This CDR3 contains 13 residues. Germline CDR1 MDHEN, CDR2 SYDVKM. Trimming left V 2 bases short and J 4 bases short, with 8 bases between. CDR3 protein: CASSLGRGETQYF. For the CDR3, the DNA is TGTGCCAGCAGTTTAGGCCGGGGAGAGACCCAGTACTTC.

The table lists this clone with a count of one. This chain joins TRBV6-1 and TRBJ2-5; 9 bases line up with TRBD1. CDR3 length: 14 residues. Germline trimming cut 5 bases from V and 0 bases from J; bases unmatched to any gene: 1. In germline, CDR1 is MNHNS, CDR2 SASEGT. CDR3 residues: CASSRTGDQETQYF. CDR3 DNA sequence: TGTGCCAGCAGTCGGACAGGGGACCAAGAGACCCAGTACTTC.

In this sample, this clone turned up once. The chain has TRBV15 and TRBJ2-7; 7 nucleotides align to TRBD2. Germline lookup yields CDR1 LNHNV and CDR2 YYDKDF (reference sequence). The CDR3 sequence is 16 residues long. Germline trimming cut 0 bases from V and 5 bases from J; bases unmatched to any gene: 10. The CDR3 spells CATSRDIGGRGDEQYF. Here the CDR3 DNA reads TGTGCCACCAGCAGAGATATCGGCGGGAGAGGCGACGAGCAGTACTTC.

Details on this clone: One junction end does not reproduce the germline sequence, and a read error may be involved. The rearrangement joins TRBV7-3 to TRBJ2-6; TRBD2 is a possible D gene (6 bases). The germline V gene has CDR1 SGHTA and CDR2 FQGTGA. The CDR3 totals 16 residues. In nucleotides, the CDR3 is TGTGCCAGCAGCTACGGGAGCGGCTCTGGGGCCAACGGCCTGACTTTC. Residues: CASSYGSGSGANGLTF.

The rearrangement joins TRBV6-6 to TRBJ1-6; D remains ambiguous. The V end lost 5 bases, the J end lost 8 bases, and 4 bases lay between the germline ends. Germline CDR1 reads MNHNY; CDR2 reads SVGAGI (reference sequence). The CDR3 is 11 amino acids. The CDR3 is CASSIDSPLHF. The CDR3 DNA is TGTGCCAGCAGTATAGATTCACCCCTCCACTTT.

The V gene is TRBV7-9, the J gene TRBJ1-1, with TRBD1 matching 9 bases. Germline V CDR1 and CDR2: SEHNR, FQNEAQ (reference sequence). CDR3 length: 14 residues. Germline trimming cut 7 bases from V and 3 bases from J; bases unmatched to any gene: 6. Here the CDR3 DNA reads TGTGCCAGCAACATACAGGGGGCTTACACTGAAGCTTTCTTT. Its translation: CASNIQGAYTEAFF.